One and the same sample provided the 15 T cell receptor beta chains below, sequenced in a study of blood T cells in healthy people across ages. Next came a second PCR, run for about 6 to 12 cycles, which used a sample-barcoded 5' primer along with a J-beta primer mix. TCRdb called the 5' RACE reads again in MiXCR, with one record for every CDR3 protein. The sample lists 1.5 million to 2 million distinct CDR3 sequences; 35% to 50% were seen once. Sequenced input: blood. These receptors were collected from a human donor in good health.

This clonotype was seen a few times. The chain couples TRBV29-1 to TRBJ2-7; a possible D gene is TRBD1 (6 bases). V was clipped by 1 base and J by 3 bases, with 10 bases between them. CDR3 length: 13 amino acids. Germline V gene sequence: CDR1 SQVTM, CDR2 ANQGSEA. The CDR3 DNA is TGCAGCGTTGAAGGGGGGACACTCTACGAGCAGTACTTC. This translates into CSVEGGTLYEQYF.

The genes are TRBV7-2 and TRBJ2-5; 8 bases match TRBD1. V shed 4 bases and J 2 bases; nucleotides not matched to a gene: 6. CDR1 is SGHTA, CDR2 FQGNSA, per germline. The CDR3 contains 15 residues. The CDR3 sequence: CASSSTGGEQETQYF. The CDR3 DNA reads TGTGCCAGCAGCTCAACAGGGGGAGAGCAAGAGACCCAGTACTTC.

J is TRBJ2-7 and V is TRBV4-3, with 9 bases matching TRBD1. The CDR3 is 15 amino acids. CDR1 LGHNA and CDR2 YSLEER come from the germline V gene. The V gene end was trimmed by 0 bases and the J gene end by 3 bases; junction bases not matched to a gene: 3. The CDR3: CASSQESDRGYEQYF. The CDR3 DNA sequence: TGCGCCAGCAGCCAAGAGTCGGACAGGGGCTACGAGCAGTACTTC.

A single count supports this clonotype. Its ends do not fully match the called genes, so a read error is possible. The rearrangement joins TRBV4-2 to TRBJ1-2, with D perhaps matching TRBD1 (6 bases). The CDR3 runs to 14 residues. CDR1 is LGHNA and CDR2 is YNFKEQ in the germline V gene. CDR3 in amino acids: CACSQVEGGDGYTF. In DNA form, the CDR3 reads TGTGCCTGCAGCCAAGTCGAGGGGGGGGATGGCTACACCTTC.

This clonotype was observed a few times. This rearrangement joins TRBV28 to TRBJ2-1; D assignment may be TRBD1 or TRBD2 (7 bases each). This CDR3 spans 16 amino acids. The V end was cut by 1 base, the J end by 7 bases, with 17 bases between. Germline V gene data show CDR1 as MDHEN and CDR2 as SYDVKM. This chain's CDR3 is CASSLSAWQGGNEQFF. The CDR3 coding sequence is TGTGCCAGCAGTTTATCCGCGTGGCAGGGGGGGAATGAGCAGTTCTTC. The whole variable domain, remainder taken from reference TRBV28 and TRBJ2-1, is DVKVTQSSRYLVKRTGEKVFLECVQDMDHENMFWYRQDPGLGLRLIYFSYDVKMKEKGDIPEGYSVSREKKERFSLILESASTNQTSMYLCASSLSAWQGGNEQFFGPGTRLTVL.

This sequence joins TRBV20-1 and TRBJ2-3, with 8 positions matching TRBD2. This CDR3 spans 13 amino acids. V was clipped by 3 bases and J by 4 bases; unmatched bases: 3. Germline CDR1 reads DFQATT; CDR2 reads SNEGSKA (reference sequence). CDR3 loop: CSASGGASDTQYF. The CDR3 DNA follows: TGCAGTGCTAGCGGGGGGGCGTCAGATACGCAGTATTTT.

This clonotype was detected a few times. The chain combines TRBV2 with TRBJ2-5; possibly TRBD1 or TRBD2 for D (5 bases each). V lost 5 bases, J lost 4 bases, and 14 bases lay in between. The length of the CDR3 is 14 residues. CDR1 and CDR2 (germline): SNHLY, FYNNEI. CDR3 amino acids: CASSRDGDLETQYF. CDR3 in DNA: TGTGCCAGCAGTCGGGACGGCGATTTAGAGACCCAGTACTTC.

The V gene is TRBV12-5, the J gene TRBJ2-7; D may match TRBD1 or TRBD2 (5 bases each). CDR3 size: 12 residues. Germline-derived CDR1 and CDR2 are LGHNT and FRNRAP. With 5 bases removed from V and 4 bases from J, the gap between germline ends came to 9 bases. The CDR3 sequence is CASGRGWYEQYF. The CDR3 coding sequence is TGTGCTAGTGGTCGGGGCTGGTACGAGCAGTACTTC.

CDR3 sequence reads: CASSLRGKSRHDTQYF. CDR3 DNA: TGTGCCAGCAGCTTACGAGGAAAGAGCCGTCACGATACGCAGTATTTT. V and J are TRBV7-8 and TRBJ2-3; D is uncertain. The germline V gene has CDR1 SGHVS and CDR2 FQNEAQ. The CDR3 runs 16 residues. The germline V and J ends were trimmed by 2 bases and 6 bases, with 18 bases remaining between them.

CDR3: CASRWGGGSYNEQFF. The CDR3 coding sequence is TGTGCCAGCAGATGGGGCGGGGGCTCCTACAATGAGCAGTTCTTC. V gene TRBV7-2 combines with J gene TRBJ2-1; 7 bases align to TRBD2. Trimming took 6 bases from V and 0 from J; bases not matched to a gene: 5. The CDR3 runs 15 residues. Germline lookup yields CDR1 SGHTA and CDR2 FQGNSA.

The chain employs TRBV6-2 or TRBV6-3 and TRBJ2-1; no firm D call. The ends were cut back, 6 bases at V and 3 bases at J, with 12 bases in the middle. This CDR3 is built from 14 residues. Germline CDR1 is MNHEY and CDR2 is SVGEGT. The CDR3 DNA sequence: TGTGCCAGCAGCCATCCCGACAACTACAATGAGCAGTTCTTC. Amino acids: CASSHPDNYNEQFF.

This clonotype showed up just a few times. This rearrangement joins TRBV7-2 to TRBJ2-5; TRBD2 might be the D (6 bases). The better agreement between TRBJ2-7 and the DNA end casts doubt on the J call. From germline, CDR1 is SGHTA and CDR2 FQGNSA. CDR3 length equals 14 residues. DNA for the CDR3: TGTGCCAGCAGCTCCCCGGAGGGCTGGCGCGAGCAGTACTTC. This gives the protein CASSSPEGWREQYF.

With regard to this clonotype: One junction end disagrees with the germline gene, perhaps due to a read error. The CDR3 DNA reads TGTGCCAGCAGCCTCGGGCAGGGGGCATCCTACGAGCGGTACTTC. This encodes CASSLGQGASYERYF. The rearrangement joins TRBV14 to TRBJ2-7, with TRBD1 matching 8 bases. CDR1 SGHDN and CDR2 FVKESK come from the germline V gene. CDR3 length equals 15 residues.

V and J are TRBV7-9 and TRBJ2-7; D unclear. Per the germline V gene, CDR1 is SEHNR and CDR2 is FQNEAQ (reference sequence). The CDR3 runs to 14 residues. V lost 2 bases, J lost 6 bases, and 14 bases lay in between. For the CDR3, the DNA is TGTGCCAGCAGCTTATTATCCCAACCCACCGAGCAGTACTTC. Translating it yields CASSLLSQPTEQYF.

This clonotype appeared a few times. The chain couples TRBV20-1 to TRBJ2-5, with D hard to call. V dropped 2 bases and J dropped 4 bases, with 8 bases sitting between them. Germline V lookup: CDR1 DFQATT, CDR2 SNEGSKA (reference sequence). CDR3 length equals 12 residues. CDR3 nucleotide sequence: TGCAGTGCTAGAATCCGCCGAGAGACCCAGTACTTC. This codes for CSARIRRETQYF.